The sequence of this TCR beta chain was determined in a study of Ad26.COV2.S vaccination and SARS-CoV-2 variants. The study's findings and limits: Measures of TCR breadth and depth may have fallen short of total T cell responses. Placebo recipients trailed vaccine recipients in spike-specific TCR breadth. Following vaccination, spike-specific CD8+ and CD4+ T cell responses reportedly exhibited substantial breadth.

Clones were read by immunoSEQ multiplex PCR, and TCRdb kept only the in-frame ones, dropping some. The data contain under 95,000 clones, 82% of them singletons. About this clone: No antigen is known for it.

In germline, CDR1 is MNHNS, CDR2 SASEGT. This CDR3 is built from 17 residues. Trimming at V came to 4 bases and at J to 3 bases, leaving 5 bases not matched to a gene. The chain combines TRBV6-1 with TRBJ2-2, with 13 bases aligning to TRBD2. This receptor was taken from a human donor who had recovered from COVID-19. The specimen comprised peripheral blood, sampled after recovery from COVID-19. The CDR3 region has the DNA TGTGCCAGCAGTGTCGGACTAGCGGGAGTACACACCGGGGAGCTGTTTTTT. Translating it yields CASSVGLAGVHTGELFF.